Described below is a single T cell receptor (beta chain) sequence and its context. This specimen belongs to a study of blood T cell repertoires in COVID-19. About the study: The United States, Italy and Spain were the sources of the acute and convalescent COVID-19 samples. Sources were T cells, B-cell-depleted T cells, or PBMCs; the material itself was cDNA or gDNA.

The V gene's germline CDR1 is SGHNT and CDR2 YENEEA. J was trimmed by 3 bases and V by 5 bases; bases with no gene match: 8. The CDR3 consists of 15 residues. In the original workflow: Using reference gene primer amplification, nucleated cell counts were estimated. The assay was immunoSEQ multiplex PCR, and TCRdb's table has in-frame clones only and misses some. V, J and clone size derive from that table, while D and trimming were established from the DNA sequence. The table includes 35,000 to 50,000 clones, about 83% detected once. Source material: peripheral blood. The TCR was taken from a woman older than 75 with acute or convalescent COVID-19. The chain links TRBV11-3 to TRBJ1-1; TRBD1 aligns across 8 bases. The CDR3 nucleotides are TGTGCCAGCAGCCGCCTGGCAGGGGGCTACACTGAAGCTTTCTTT. Translation gives CASSRLAGGYTEAFF. The full variable domain, completed using reference TRBV11-3 and TRBJ1-1, is EAGVVQSPRYKIIEKKQPVAFWCNPISGHNTLYWYLQNLGQGPELLIRYENEEAVDDSQLPKDRFSAERLKGVDSTLKIQPAELGDSAVYLCASSRLAGGYTEAFFGQGTRLTVV.